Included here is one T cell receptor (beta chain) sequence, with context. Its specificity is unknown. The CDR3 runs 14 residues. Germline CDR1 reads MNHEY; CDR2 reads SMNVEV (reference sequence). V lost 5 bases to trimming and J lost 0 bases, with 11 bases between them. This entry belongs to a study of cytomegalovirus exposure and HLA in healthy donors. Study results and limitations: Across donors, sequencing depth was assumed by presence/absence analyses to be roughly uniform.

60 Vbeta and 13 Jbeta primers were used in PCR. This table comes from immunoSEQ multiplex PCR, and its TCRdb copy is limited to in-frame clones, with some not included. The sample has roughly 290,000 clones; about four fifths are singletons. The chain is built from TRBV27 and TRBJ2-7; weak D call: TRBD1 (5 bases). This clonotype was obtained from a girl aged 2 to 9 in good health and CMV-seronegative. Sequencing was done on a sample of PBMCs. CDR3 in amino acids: CASSHRRVSYEQYF. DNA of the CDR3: TGTGCCAGCAGTCACAGGAGAGTCTCCTACGAGCAGTACTTC.